The 27 T cell receptor beta chains in this list originate from one sample, sequenced in a study of shared clonotypes between healthy human individuals. Sequenced by immunoSEQ multiplex PCR; TCRdb stores in-frame clones only, minus some. This sample has about 2 million clones; roughly 95% occur once, and the top ten carry more than 0.1%. The source material was naive CD4+ T cells sorted from blood. Subset denoted: CD45RA+ positively selected. These receptors all come from a young man in good health.

The J gene is TRBJ1-2, the V gene TRBV10-1; TRBD1 aligns across 9 bases. Germline V CDR1 and CDR2: WNHNN, SYGVQD (reference sequence). J was trimmed by 11 bases and V by 4 bases; bases with no gene match: 8. The CDR3 is made up of 13 amino acids. CDR3 protein: CASSAGQGKPYTF. CDR3 DNA sequence: TGCGCCAGCAGTGCGGGACAGGGCAAACCATACACCTTC.

The V call is TRBV6-1, the J call TRBJ1-6; maybe TRBD1 (6 bases). The CDR3 length is 15 residues. V lost 6 bases, J lost 10 bases, and 19 bases lay in between. The germline V gene has CDR1 MNHNS and CDR2 SASEGT. The CDR3 is CASRQGQGLGSPLHF. The CDR3 DNA follows: TGTGCCAGCAGGCAGGGGCAAGGGTTGGGCTCACCCCTCCACTTT.

The chain couples TRBV4-1 to TRBJ1-4; D is ambiguous. V was trimmed by 3 bases and J by 1 base, leaving 12 bases between them. From germline, CDR1 is MGHRA and CDR2 YSYEKL. The CDR3 totals 16 residues. The CDR3 here is CASSHAESLTNEKLFF. The CDR3 region has the DNA TGCGCCAGCAGCCATGCCGAGAGCTTAACTAATGAAAAACTGTTTTTT.

The V and J genes are TRBV7-8 and TRBJ2-2; the match to TRBD2 covers 12 bases. Germline assignment: CDR1 SGHVS and CDR2 FQNEAQ. Unmatched junction bases numbered 6, after V lost 5 bases and J lost 5 bases. The CDR3 extends over 16 amino acids. CDR3 DNA sequence: TGTGCCAGCAGCCCTAGCGGGGGGGCCTATACCGGGGAGCTGTTTTTT. This codes for CASSPSGGAYTGELFF.

This clone was seen repeatedly, ten times or more. Other DNA sequences within the sample encode an identical CDR3. The V call is TRBV5-1, the J call TRBJ2-7; D gene uncertain. Germline CDR1 and CDR2: SGHRS and YFSETQ. The CDR3 length is 11 residues. V lost 0 bases, J lost 3 bases, and 1 base lay in between. Here the CDR3 DNA reads TGCGCCAGCAGCTTGGACTACGAGCAGTACTTC. Protein sequence: CASSLDYEQYF.

This chain connects TRBV10-1 to TRBJ1-5, with TRBD1 identical over 8 bases. V shed 10 bases and J 7 bases; nucleotides not matched to a gene: 6. Germline V gene data show CDR1 as WNHNN and CDR2 as SYGVQD (reference sequence). This CDR3 has 12 residues. The DNA for the CDR3 is TGCGCCACTCCTAACAGGGGGCAGCCCCAGCATTTT. Encoded protein: CATPNRGQPQHF.

This chain uses TRBV6-1 with TRBJ2-3; TRBD2 is a possible D gene (6 bases). CDR1 and CDR2 from the germline V gene are MNHNS and SASEGT. Trimming left V 4 bases short and J 3 bases short, with 17 bases between. The CDR3 spans 16 residues. The chain's CDR3 is CASSVSSAVGTDTQYF. CDR3 DNA: TGTGCCAGCAGTGTCTCTAGCGCGGTTGGGACAGATACGCAGTATTTT.

The V and J genes are TRBV18 and TRBJ1-4; D ambiguous. V lost 6 bases to trimming and J lost 10 bases, with 21 bases between them. The CDR3 contains 15 residues. CDR1 and CDR2 from the germline V gene are KGHSH and LQKENI. The CDR3 reads CASSALSAEGGKLFF. The CDR3 coding sequence is TGTGCCAGCTCCGCCCTGAGCGCCGAGGGCGGAAAACTGTTTTTT.

This clone was recorded once. This rearrangement joins TRBV10-3 to TRBJ2-1, with D unclear. Germline CDR1 and CDR2: ENHRY and SYGVKD. The CDR3 loop spans 14 amino acids. Trimming removed 9 bases from V and 10 bases from J, with 22 bases in between. The CDR3 here is CAMAPGQTSGEQFF. The DNA for the CDR3 is TGTGCCATGGCCCCGGGCCAGACGTCTGGCGAGCAGTTCTTC.

The rearrangement uses TRBV5-4 and TRBJ2-7, with D possibly being TRBD1 (6 bases). The length of the CDR3 is 14 residues. Germline CDR1 reads SGHNT; CDR2 reads YYREEE (reference sequence). Trimming took off 3 bases at V and 1 base at J, with 11 bases between the two ends. In nucleotides, the CDR3 is TGTGCCAGCAGCTCGTCCGGGACATCCTACGAGCAGTACTTC. It is translated as CASSSSGTSYEQYF.

J is TRBJ2-6 and V is TRBV11-2; D is uncertain. Germline CDR1 SGHAT, CDR2 FQNNGV. V was shortened by 5 bases and J by 3 bases, with 5 bases between the two germline ends. The length of the CDR3 is 13 residues. In nucleotides, the CDR3 is TGTGCCAGCAGCCCGGGTGGGGCCAACGTCCTGACTTTC. It translates to CASSPGGANVLTF.

The V call is TRBV18, the J call TRBJ2-2; 10 bases are a match to TRBD1. In germline, CDR1 is KGHSH, CDR2 LQKENI. V shed 3 bases, J shed 6 bases, and the junction held 7 bases outside the gene matches. The CDR3 sequence is 16 residues long. This chain's CDR3 is CASSPPGTGAAGELFF. In DNA, the CDR3 is TGTGCCAGCTCACCGCCCGGGACAGGGGCCGCCGGGGAGCTGTTTTTT.

This chain connects TRBV19 to TRBJ1-5, with 7 nucleotides matching TRBD1. V gave up 5 bases and J gave up 0 bases; unmatched junction bases: 1. CDR3 length: 14 residues. In germline, CDR1 is LNHDA, CDR2 SQIVND (reference sequence). The CDR3 DNA reads TGTGCCAGTAGTGGGACAGATAGCAATCAGCCCCAGCATTTT. Encoded protein: CASSGTDSNQPQHF.

Turning to this clone: This may arise from a read error, as a much more abundant clone is one base away. This rearrangement joins TRBV30 to TRBJ1-2; D is undetermined. The CDR3 totals 13 residues. CDR1 GTSNPN and CDR2 SVGIG come from the germline V gene (reference sequence). The CDR3 DNA follows: TGTGCCTGGACCCCCTGGGGAAACTGTGGCTACACCTTC. Translating it yields CAWTPWGNCGYTF.

The chain links TRBV4-1 to TRBJ1-5; TRBD1 aligns across 8 bases. Germline CDR1 MGHRA, CDR2 YSYEKL. The CDR3 sequence is 15 residues long. The J segment lost 7 bases and the V segment lost 2 bases, leaving 7 bases of the junction unmatched. CDR3 sequence (DNA): TGCGCCAGCAGCCAACCGGACAGGGATGGGCAGCCCCAGCATTTT. Protein product: CASSQPDRDGQPQHF.

This clone appeared once. The chain combines TRBV6-6 with TRBJ2-7, with unresolved D. The CDR3 runs 14 residues. Looked up from germline, CDR1 is MNHNY and CDR2 is SVGAGI (reference sequence). Trimming took off 5 bases at V and 0 bases at J, with 11 bases between the two ends. The CDR3 bases are TGTGCCAGCAGTCCCTTTTACGCCTCCTACGAGCAGTACTTC. This encodes CASSPFYASYEQYF.

The chain is built from TRBV5-4 and TRBJ2-1; the D gene is possibly TRBD1 (5 bases). The CDR3 consists of 15 residues. Between the trimmed V and J ends, which lost 1 base and 7 bases, there was a span of 15 bases. Germline V gene sequence: CDR1 SGHNT, CDR2 YYREEE (reference sequence). Written as DNA, the CDR3 is TGTGCCAGCAGCTTGATAGGTCAGGGTGTGAATGAGCAGTTCTTC. This codes for CASSLIGQGVNEQFF. The full variable domain, completed using reference TRBV5-4 and TRBJ2-1, is ETGVTQSPTHLIKTRGQQVTLRCSSQSGHNTVSWYQQALGQGPQFIFQYYREEENGRGNFPPRFSGLQFPNYSSELNVNALELDDSALYLCASSLIGQGVNEQFFGPGTRLTVL.

To note about this clone: One end of the junction is discordant with germline, which a read error may explain. The CDR3: CASSEGGVFYEQYF. In DNA, the CDR3 is TGTGCCAGCAGCGAAGGGGGTGTGTTCTACGAGCAGTACTTC. V and J are TRBV2 and TRBJ2-7; D perhaps matches TRBD1 (6 bases). The CDR3 is 14 residues long. Germline CDR1 SNHLY, CDR2 FYNNEI.

The chain has TRBV7-9 and TRBJ1-2; D is perhaps TRBD1 (5 bases). Germline CDR1 reads SEHNR; CDR2 reads FQNEAQ (reference sequence). CDR3 length equals 12 residues. Between the trimmed V and J ends, which lost 5 bases and 8 bases, there was a span of 12 bases. The CDR3, as DNA: TGTGCCAGCAGCAATACAGGCTCCGGCTACACCTTC. Its protein is CASSNTGSGYTF.

The chain combines TRBV7-9 with TRBJ1-2; D unresolved. V lost 1 base, J lost 10 bases, and 16 bases lay in between. The CDR3 covers 14 residues. Germline loops: CDR1 SEHNR, CDR2 FQNEAQ (reference sequence). The CDR3 reads CASSLGVDRVAYTF. The CDR3 DNA follows: TGTGCCAGCAGCTTAGGGGTGGACCGAGTCGCCTACACCTTC.

The chain uses TRBV4-3 and TRBJ2-3; 9 bases are a match to TRBD2. Per the germline V gene, CDR1 is LGHNA and CDR2 is YSLEER. The CDR3 contains 17 residues. With V trimmed by 0 bases and J by 5 bases, 9 bases remained unmatched. The DNA for the CDR3 is TGCGCCAGCAGCCAAGAAAGTGGTAGCGGGAGATTAGATACGCAGTATTTT. This translates into CASSQESGSGRLDTQYF.

As to this clone: In the same sample, other DNA sequences code for this CDR3. The chain uses TRBV5-1 and TRBJ2-6; D ambiguous. CDR1 is SGHRS, CDR2 YFSETQ, per germline. V lost 2 bases to trimming and J lost 0 bases, with 6 bases between them. The CDR3 length is 15 residues. The CDR3 loop reads CASSLVTSGANVLTF. The CDR3 bases are TGCGCCAGCAGCTTAGTAACCTCTGGGGCCAACGTCCTGACTTTC.

Remarks on this clone: This specimen includes other DNA sequences encoding the same CDR3. This rearrangement joins TRBV5-1 to TRBJ2-5; tentatively, D is TRBD1 (6 bases). Germline V gives CDR1 SGHRS, CDR2 YFSETQ. The CDR3 length is 14 residues. Trimming pared 4 bases from V and 2 bases from J, leaving 12 bases between. The DNA of the CDR3 is TGCGCCAGCAGCCCTCGGACAGCTCAAGAGACCCAGTACTTC. Translating gives CASSPRTAQETQYF.

Points on this clone: The sample holds other DNA sequences that translate to the same CDR3. The chain employs TRBV30 and TRBJ1-4, with unresolved D. V lost 0 bases and J 8 bases, leaving 10 bases between the germline ends. The CDR3 totals 13 residues. CDR1 and CDR2 from the germline V gene are GTSNPN and SVGIG (reference sequence). The CDR3 here is CAWSVRGVEKLFF. Here the CDR3 DNA reads TGTGCCTGGAGTGTACGTGGGGTGGAAAAACTGTTTTTT.

V and J are TRBV7-9 and TRBJ1-2, with D possibly TRBD1 on 6 matching bases. The CDR3 spans 13 residues. Germline V gene lookup returns CDR1 SEHNR and CDR2 FQNEAQ (reference sequence). V was clipped by 5 bases and J by 8 bases, with 15 bases between them. The CDR3 here is CASSTGTVKGYTF. The CDR3 region has the DNA TGTGCCAGCAGCACAGGGACGGTGAAGGGCTACACCTTC. Full variable domain (outside the CDR3, taken from reference TRBV7-9 and TRBJ1-2): DTGVSQNPRHKITKRGQNVTFRCDPISEHNRLYWYRQTLGQGPEFLTYFQNEAQLEKSRLLSDRFSAERPKGSFSTLEIQRTEQGDSAMYLCASSTGTVKGYTFGSGTRLTVV.

The chain employs TRBV6-1 and TRBJ2-1; the match to TRBD1 covers 8 bases. J gave up 6 bases and V 7 bases, and 11 bases lay outside the gene matches. Germline CDR1 MNHNS, CDR2 SASEGT. The CDR3 length is 15 residues. CDR3 sequence reads: CASTRSPTGANEQFF. CDR3 sequence (DNA): TGTGCCAGCACCAGATCCCCGACAGGGGCCAATGAGCAGTTCTTC.

This clone appeared once. The rearrangement uses TRBV7-8 and TRBJ2-5, with D perhaps TRBD1 (5 bases). The CDR3 extends over 15 amino acids. The germline V gene encodes CDR1 SGHVS and CDR2 FQNEAQ. V lost 4 bases, J lost 5 bases, and 17 bases lay in between. Here the CDR3 reads CASSSYLGAEETQYF. The CDR3 DNA reads as TGTGCCAGCAGCTCCTACCTTGGGGCCGAGGAGACCCAGTACTTC. Filled out from reference TRBV7-8 and TRBJ2-5, the complete variable domain reads GAGVSQSPRYKVAKRGQDVALRCDPISGHVSLFWYQQALGQGPEFLTYFQNEAQLDKSGLPSDRFFAERPEGSVSTLKIQRTQQEDSAVYLCASSSYLGAEETQYFGPGTRLLVL.